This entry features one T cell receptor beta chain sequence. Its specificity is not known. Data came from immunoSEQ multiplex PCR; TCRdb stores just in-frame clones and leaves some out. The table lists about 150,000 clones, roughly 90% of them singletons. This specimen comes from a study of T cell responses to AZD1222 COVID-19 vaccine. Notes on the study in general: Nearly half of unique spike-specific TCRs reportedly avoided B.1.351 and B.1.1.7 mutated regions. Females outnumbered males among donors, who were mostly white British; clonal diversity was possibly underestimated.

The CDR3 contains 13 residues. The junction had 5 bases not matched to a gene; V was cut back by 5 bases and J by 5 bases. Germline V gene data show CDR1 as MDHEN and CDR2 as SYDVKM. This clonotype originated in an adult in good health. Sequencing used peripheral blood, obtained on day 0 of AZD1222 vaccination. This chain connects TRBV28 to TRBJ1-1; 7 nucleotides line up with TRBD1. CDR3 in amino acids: CASSHRGTTEAFF. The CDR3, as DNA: TGTGCCAGCAGTCACAGGGGAACAACTGAAGCTTTCTTT.